These 18 T cell receptor beta chains share one sample of origin, sequenced in a study of T cells in Graves' hyperthyroidism and ophthalmopathy. From RNA transcripts, TCR beta CDR3 regions were amplified. HTBI primers drove first-round RT-PCR of the TCR CDR3. TCRdb called the multiplex PCR reads again in MiXCR, with one record for every CDR3 protein. The sample contains approximately 420,000 distinct CDR3 sequences, under 15% of which appear only once. The sequencing input was blood. The origin of the receptors is a woman between 25 and 40 years old with Graves' hyperthyroidism.

This clonotype was recorded at least ten times. The chain couples TRBV15 to TRBJ2-5, with TRBD2 matching over 12 bases. Germline-derived CDR1 and CDR2 are LNHNV and YYDKDF (reference sequence). The CDR3 contains 16 residues. The junction had 3 bases not matched to a gene; V was cut back by 3 bases and J by 1 base. The CDR3 region is CATSSGLAGSQETQYF. DNA for the CDR3: TGTGCCACCAGCAGTGGACTAGCGGGATCCCAAGAGACCCAGTACTTC.

This clonotype showed up many times. The J gene is TRBJ1-1, the V gene TRBV18; 9 nucleotides line up with TRBD1. V lost 4 bases, J lost 1 base, and 10 bases stayed unmatched. The CDR3 spans 17 residues. Per the germline V gene, CDR1 is KGHSH and CDR2 is LQKENI. DNA of the CDR3: TGTGCCAGCTCACGATTCGACAGGGGGATCACGAACACTGAAGCTTTCTTT. This encodes CASSRFDRGITNTEAFF.

The chain combines TRBV5-1 with TRBJ1-5; no clear D gene. Germline values: CDR1 SGHRS, CDR2 YFSETQ. The CDR3 sequence is 13 residues long. The V end lost 7 bases, the J end lost 5 bases, and 13 bases lay between the germline ends. As DNA, the CDR3 is TGCGCCAGCCGGGCCTCGCCCGATCAGCCCCAGCATTTT. Protein product: CASRASPDQPQHF.

This clonotype was seen ten or more times. This chain's CDR3 is CASPIAGGSFGSYNEQFF. In DNA form, the CDR3 reads TGTGCCAGCCCAATAGCTGGGGGTTCGTTCGGCTCCTACAATGAGCAGTTCTTC. The chain has TRBV27 and TRBJ2-1, with D tentatively TRBD1 or TRBD2 (5 bases each). CDR3 length equals 18 residues. V was pared by 8 bases and J by 0 bases, with 23 bases between. The V gene's germline CDR1 is MNHEY and CDR2 SMNVEV (reference sequence).

In this sample, this clonotype turned up many times. The rearrangement links TRBV18 to TRBJ2-5; TRBD1 aligns across 8 bases. Germline lookup yields CDR1 KGHSH and CDR2 LQKENI. Losses at the gene ends were 6 bases for V and 4 bases for J; bases not matched to a gene: 10. The length of the CDR3 is 15 residues. In nucleotides, the CDR3 is TGTGCCAGCTCCCCAACCCACCAGGGGGCAGAGACCCAGTACTTC. This translates into CASSPTHQGAETQYF.

The V and J genes are TRBV20-1 and TRBJ2-1; tentative D call: TRBD2 (5 bases). Germline assignment: CDR1 DFQATT and CDR2 SNEGSKA (reference sequence). The CDR3 loop spans 16 amino acids. Trimming removed 0 bases at V and 4 bases at J, with 16 bases between. The CDR3 loop reads CSARDLKGVDYNEQFF. CDR3 DNA sequence: TGCAGTGCTAGAGATCTGAAGGGAGTTGATTACAATGAGCAGTTCTTC.

This clonotype was picked up many times. In nucleotides, the CDR3 is TGTGCCAGCAGCTTTGGGGGCAATGAGCAGTTCTTC. Translation gives CASSFGGNEQFF. The chain couples TRBV5-6 to TRBJ2-1; D is possibly TRBD1 or TRBD2 (5 bases each). V was pared by 2 bases and J by 6 bases, with 6 bases between. Looked up from germline, CDR1 is SGHDT and CDR2 is YYEEEE. The CDR3 is 12 amino acids.

This clonotype appeared many times. V and J are TRBV13 and TRBJ2-3, with D maybe TRBD2 (6 bases). CDR1 PRHDT and CDR2 FYEKMQ come from the germline V gene (reference sequence). The CDR3 is made up of 14 amino acids. Trimming left V 3 bases short and J 3 bases short, with 10 bases between. The chain's CDR3 is CASSLTGRTDTQYF. The CDR3 region has the DNA TGTGCCAGCAGCTTGACCGGGAGAACAGATACGCAGTATTTT.

This clonotype was observed many times. The rearrangement uses TRBV28 and TRBJ1-6, with TRBD1 as a possible D gene (5 bases). Germline V gene sequence: CDR1 MDHEN, CDR2 SYDVKM. The germline V and J ends were trimmed by 7 bases and 0 bases, with 10 bases remaining between them. The CDR3 consists of 15 residues. The CDR3 loop is CASMGRGSYNSPLHF. The CDR3 DNA sequence: TGTGCCAGCATGGGGCGCGGCTCCTATAATTCACCCCTCCACTTT.

The gene calls are TRBV11-3 and TRBJ2-7, with 9 bases aligning to TRBD2. Looked up from germline, CDR1 is SGHNT and CDR2 is YENEEA. V trimming: 8 bases; J trimming: 2 bases; junction bases outside the gene matches: 7. The CDR3 contains 14 residues. As DNA, the CDR3 is TGTGCCAGCGCCCCGCGGGGGGGAGCCTACGAGCAGTACTTC. This gives the protein CASAPRGGAYEQYF.

This clonotype was recorded many times. V usage is TRBV11-3 and J usage is TRBJ2-3; D tentatively fits TRBD1 or TRBD2 (5 bases each). The V end lost 5 bases, the J end lost 3 bases, and 15 bases lay between the germline ends. The CDR3 is 15 amino acids. Per the germline V gene, CDR1 is SGHNT and CDR2 is YENEEA. The DNA of the CDR3 is TGTGCCAGCAGCCCTGGACACCGAGGGACAGATACGCAGTATTTT. The encoded protein is CASSPGHRGTDTQYF. Filled out from reference TRBV11-3 and TRBJ2-3, the complete variable domain reads EAGVVQSPRYKIIEKKQPVAFWCNPISGHNTLYWYLQNLGQGPELLIRYENEEAVDDSQLPKDRFSAERLKGVDSTLKIQPAELGDSAVYLCASSPGHRGTDTQYFGPGTRLTVL.

This clonotype was recorded a few times. The chain employs TRBV10-3 and TRBJ2-1, with a possible D match to TRBD1 (5 bases). CDR1 and CDR2 (germline): ENHRY, SYGVKD. CDR3 length: 12 residues. Trimming removed 8 bases from V and 5 bases from J, with 10 bases in between. The CDR3 DNA reads TGTGCCATCTCTTCAGGGCACAATGAGCAGTTCTTC. Encoded protein: CAISSGHNEQFF.

Concerning this clonotype itself: A much larger clone sits a single nucleotide away, making a read error possible. V usage is TRBV20-1 and J usage is TRBJ2-1, with D tentatively TRBD2 (5 bases). This CDR3 comprises 16 residues. Germline V CDR1 and CDR2: DFQATT, SNEGSKA (reference sequence). As DNA, the CDR3 is TGCAGTACTAGTTTCCCTAGCTTAGCACTTTACAATGAGCAGTTCTTC. Protein: CSTSFPSLALYNEQFF.

The chain employs TRBV11-2 and TRBJ1-1; D not resolved. This CDR3 region has 16 residues. CDR1 SGHAT and CDR2 FQNNGV come from the germline V gene. V lost 4 bases, J lost 1 base, and 16 bases lay in between. CDR3 DNA sequence: TGTGCCAGCAGCTACACCGGACGGAAAAAGAACACTGAAGCTTTCTTT. The encoded protein is CASSYTGRKKNTEAFF.

This clonotype was seen a handful of times. V and J are TRBV28 and TRBJ1-3; D is unresolved. The CDR3 totals 13 residues. V gave up 7 bases and J gave up 0 bases, with 7 bases separating them. CDR1 is MDHEN, CDR2 SYDVKM, per germline. Here the CDR3 reads CASTAYSGNTIYF. CDR3 nucleotides: TGTGCCAGCACGGCCTACTCTGGAAACACCATATATTTT. Together with reference TRBV28 and TRBJ1-3, the CDR3 gives the full variable domain: DVKVTQSSRYLVKRTGEKVFLECVQDMDHENMFWYRQDPGLGLRLIYFSYDVKMKEKGDIPEGYSVSREKKERFSLILESASTNQTSMYLCASTAYSGNTIYFGEGSWLTVV.

As for this clonotype: A much bigger clone sits one base away, suggesting this may be a read error. V gene TRBV5-1 combines with J gene TRBJ2-7, with 8 bases lining up with TRBD2. CDR1 is SGHRS, CDR2 YFSETQ, per germline. Trimming at V came to 4 bases and at J to 5 bases, leaving 11 bases not matched to a gene. The CDR3 extends over 15 amino acids. CDR3 DNA: TGCGCCAGCAGCCCGAGGACTAGCAGGAGCGACGAGCAGTACTTC. This sequence encodes CASSPRTSRSDEQYF.

This clonotype has just a few counts. The gene calls are TRBV5-6 and TRBJ1-2; the D is unclear. The germline CDR1 and CDR2 sequences are SGHDT and YYEEEE. This CDR3 has 16 residues. Trimming took 1 base from V and 4 from J, leaving 17 bases between them. The CDR3 bases are TGTGCCAGCAGCTTGCGAACGTTCCGGGAGCTCTATGGCTACACCTTC. It yields the protein CASSLRTFRELYGYTF.

V gene TRBV18 combines with J gene TRBJ2-5, with D possibly matching TRBD2 (7 bases). This CDR3 comprises 14 residues. V shed 6 bases and J shed 2 bases, with 13 bases lying between them. CDR1 and CDR2 (germline): KGHSH, LQKENI. CDR3 DNA: TGTGCCAGCTCGCTACAGGGAGGGCAAGAGACCCAGTACTTC. Translating it yields CASSLQGGQETQYF.